The source of this TCR beta chain is a study of cytomegalovirus exposure and HLA in healthy donors. Study outcomes and limitations: It was 160 or so TCR beta chains that were listed as cytomegalovirus-associated. Within an earlier analysis, most TCR beta V segments proved productive either about 87% or about 30% of the time.

PCR involved 60 Vbeta and 13 Jbeta primers. Sequenced by immunoSEQ multiplex PCR; TCRdb stores in-frame clones only, minus some. The table shows fewer than 150,000 clones, with about 80% occurring only once. Germline V gene data show CDR1 as ENHRY and CDR2 as SYGVKD. Trimming stripped 7 bases from V and 0 bases from J, with 14 bases between. CDR3 size: 15 residues. In its sample, this clone was seen a few times. Its antigen is not known. The receptor's source is a man aged 35 to 55 in good health and CMV-seropositive. The rearrangement joins TRBV10-3 to TRBJ2-3; D call uncertain. The sequencing input was PBMCs. CDR3 sequence: CAIMSEPASTDTQYF. CDR3 nucleotides: TGTGCCATCATGAGCGAGCCTGCTAGCACAGATACGCAGTATTTT.